The present T cell receptor (beta chain) was sequenced within a study of cytomegalovirus exposure and HLA in healthy donors (dated by TCRdb to the late 2010s). Study-wide context: According to an earlier analysis of 587 of the donors, 150 million to 200 million T cells yielded 117 million unique TCR beta sequences and about 300 Gb of sequence data. Because of strong linkage in the cohort, roughly five DR-DQ haplotypes were treated as single units for association and clustering. The study was designed to test whether signatures of past pathogen exposure could be identified by cataloging public T cell receptors. The number of typed donors differed by locus: about 620-640 for A, B, C, DRB1 and DQB1; 500 to 550 for DQA1; about 600 for DPA1; and about 450 for DPB1. Every discovery cohort repertoire had been produced on one sequencing platform. A later genetic analysis used genome-wide SNP genotypes for about 60% of the roughly 700 donors, treating that subset as a discovery cohort. Besides the first cohort of 550 to 750 subjects, a separate validation cohort made up of 90 to 150 different subjects was used. Donor age, sex, ethnicity and CMV serostatus were compiled alongside the repertoire data. To predict cytomegalovirus infection status, the study combined high-throughput TCR immunosequencing, statistical association of individual TCRs with disease status, and machine learning. Rather than using new phenotypic data, the later analysis identified candidate immune exposures from TCR beta sequences and from how often those sequences occurred across donors. An earlier analysis of some 500 of the donors used high-throughput TCR beta sequencing to judge whether each TCR beta V gene segment behaved as functional or pseudogenic. Of the 300 to 500 genotyped donors, less than 90% were placed in the genetic ancestry cluster associated with self-reported Caucasian donors. Roughly 300 gigabases of sequencing data and 80 million or so unique TCR sequences were included in an early release covering around 650 HLA-typed donors. In a later analysis, previously published TCR beta repertoires from 666 donors were re-analyzed and high-resolution HLA genotyping was added so that TCR occurrence patterns could be studied. The study profiled the T cell repertoires of 500 to 800 subjects by immunosequencing and related them to cytomegalovirus serostatus. Class I and class II HLA loci were covered by the typing at four-digit resolution. Across approximately 400 genotyped donors of the cohort, an average of approximately 240,000 unique TCR beta nucleotide sequences per donor were sequenced, and around 20% of those sequences were non-productive.

The junction shows trimming of 6 bases on V and 0 bases on J, plus 14 bases between the germline ends. CDR3 length: 15 amino acids, cysteine to phenylalanine. Of all the DNA, just the CDR3 is kept, 45 bases in frame from base 1. Taken from the germline V gene, the CDR1 and CDR2 loops are MRHNA and SNTAGT. The cohort comprised approximately 700 healthy bone marrow donors. Cohort members were all nominally healthy when sampled, although unrecorded immune exposures were likely present. The donor was CMV seropositive and belonged to the group of 250 to 350 seropositive cohort members. Every donor gave a peripheral blood sample, and the peripheral blood mononuclear cells from that sample were used for TCR beta sequencing. The Qiagen DNeasy Blood Extraction Kit was used to extract genomic DNA from the blood cell samples. Turning to this clone: Which antigen it targets is not known. Base qualities are not provided; no much larger clone lies one nucleotide away.

Overall study outcomes, separate from this receptor: In an earlier analysis of around 500 of the donors, most TCR beta V segments appeared in productive rearrangements about 90% or about 30% of the time, broadly matching IMGT annotations. The presence/absence analyses assumed that sequencing depth was roughly uniform across donors, and that assumption may not be true. Most TCR sequences were observed very rarely across donors, whereas some public TCRs were present in many individuals. Because the 87-base-pair reads could not distinguish some IMGT-functional V segments, including TRBV6-2 and TRBV6-3, those segments were excluded. Immune exposure information for the cohort was limited to CMV serostatus. The classifier was reported to diagnose cytomegalovirus status with high specificity and sensitivity in both the original cohort and the validation cohort. In a later analysis, TCR association rates were found to vary across HLA loci, with the most associated TCRs seen for DRB1 alleles and the fewest for HLA-C alleles. In a later analysis, HLA-associated TCR beta chains were found to be more clonally expanded and to have lower generation probabilities than equally common non-associated chains. Most CMV-associated TCR beta chains appeared to be HLA-restricted in a later analysis, and the HLA associations seemed to be driven largely by CMV exposure. In a later genetic analysis, fewer N-insertions in productive TCRs were reported among donors in an Asian-associated ancestry cluster than the roughly 640-donor mean. Linkage disequilibrium might explain the correlated functional status among segregating V segments, but an unknown experimental factor could not be excluded. Because HLA typing was unavailable for some donors at each locus, only the typed subset was used in association tests. Because counts were too low, fewer than 20 rarely observed V segments, including chromosome 9 orphons, were excluded from the earlier analysis of around 590 of the donors. According to the authors, the approach could potentially be generalized to other disease states and immunological phenotypes. Strong co-occurrence of HLA alleles, especially DR and DQ, made assigning TCR associations to individual alleles difficult. A further reported finding was that TCR beta sequences accurately predicted the HLA-A and HLA-B alleles for most subjects in the first cohort. A later analysis associated about 17,000 TCR beta sequences with specific HLA alleles at a false discovery rate of 0.05. A cluster of highly shared sequence variants was judged likely to represent a technical artifact of the sequencing pipeline. A later analysis reported that several top co-occurrence clusters appeared linked to parvovirus B19, influenza, CMV and Epstein-Barr virus. In vitro tests confirmed that a few of the cytomegalovirus-associated TCR beta chains recognize cytomegalovirus antigens. This cohort had only TCR beta chains sequenced, and the lack of alpha or paired-chain data limited which features could be detected. An association between a missense DCLRE1C variant and V-gene and J-gene trimming of TCR beta chains was found in a later genetic analysis and replicated in an independent cohort. In the study, about 150 TCR beta chains were listed as associated with cytomegalovirus.

The library came from the immunoSEQ multiplex PCR assay. The multiplex PCR relied on a mix of 60 forward primers for TCR Vbeta segments and 13 reverse primers for TCR Jbeta segments. The CDR3 region of rearranged TCR beta genes was amplified from genomic DNA by a multiplex PCR assay. On the Illumina HiSeq System, the amplified TCR beta libraries were sequenced as 87-base-pair reads. For the original study's pipeline: A later analysis tallied 75 million to 95 million unique TCR beta chains across the approximately 670 repertoires, and some 10 million of those chains were shared by two or more donors. A nearest-neighbor algorithm error-corrected the raw reads and collapsed the reads into unique sequences, merging closely related sequences to remove PCR and sequencing errors. To assign V, D and J gene segments, CDR3 sequences were aligned to IMGT reference sequences. For a sequence to be retained, a match of at least six nucleotides to both a V gene segment and a J gene segment was required. A rearrangement counted as productive if the CDR3 had no stop codons and remained in frame with V and J, and every other rearrangement counted as non-productive. Following IMGT convention, CDR3 was defined as the stretch from the second conserved V-encoded cysteine to the conserved J-encoded phenylalanine. Sequences without an unambiguous match to a single V gene segment were excluded from the earlier analysis of approximately 560 of the donors. In an earlier analysis of approximately 590 of the donors, V segments were called functional above 56.7% productive rearrangements and were called segregating when the between-donor standard deviation exceeded 5%. A statistical classification framework was developed to diagnose cytomegalovirus status using the catalog of TCR beta chain sequences. In a later analysis, V and J genes were assigned by comparing TCR nucleotide sequences against IMGT/GENE-DB human TR gene sequences. Using the TCRdist pipeline, a later analysis assigned CDR3 sequences along with most-parsimonious VDJ recombination scenarios. In a later analysis, each TCR beta chain was defined by its CDR3 amino acid sequence together with its V-gene family, and reads lacking a unique V-gene family were excluded. As a way to deal with suspected cross-contamination and a sequencing artifact, a later analysis dropped approximately 570 nucleotide sequences that were highly shared and had low generation probability. In a later analysis, a clonal expansion index for each public chain was calculated from normalized within-repertoire ranks of inferred template counts. In a later analysis, generation probabilities were computed with a VDJ recombination model fitted to out-of-frame rearrangements, and the resulting probabilities were checked against IGoR. In a later analysis, TCR-TCR, TCR-HLA and TCR-CMV co-occurrence was scored with hypergeometric tests, and a repertoire-size bias correction was applied to TCR pairs. To estimate false discovery rates, a later analysis permuted the HLA or CMV assignments 20 times. A later analysis grouped co-occurring TCRs with DBSCAN, adding TCRdist sequence similarity when clustering within HLA-allele-positive subsets. Repertoires with fewer than 30,000 or more than 120,000 public chains were left out of co-occurrence clustering, as were about five repertoires with anomalous nucleotide sharing. Here the immuneACCESS table is served through TCRdb, limited to in-frame sequences with V and J called. Missing clones are a known gap in these copies; in checked studies unresolved V genes cover under half, and the rest lacks a known reason. Clonal size and the V and J genes are those of that table, whereas D and trimming came from the DNA. In this sample the table shows 100,000 to 150,000 clones, roughly 66% of which occur a single time. The ten most abundant clones make up 4.5% to 5% of the sample.

The sample was PBMCs. The origin of this receptor is a man in his sixties in good health and CMV-seropositive. The chain links TRBV6-4 with TRBJ1-2; TRBD1 might be the D gene, on 6 matching bases. CDR3 sequence: CASSRDRISNYGYTF. In nucleotides, the sequence is TGTGCCAGCAGCCGAGACAGGATTTCTAACTATGGCTACACCTTC.